The present entry profiles one T cell receptor (beta chain) with its context. Its antigen is not known. Some clones are missing from TCRdb's copy, which holds only in-frame ones; the method was immunoSEQ multiplex PCR. Among 200,000 to 250,000 clones listed, roughly 88% were seen once. This sample was included in a study of cytomegalovirus exposure and HLA in healthy donors. Study-level background: The same platform was used for the approximately 120 validation repertoires as for the 666 first-cohort repertoires, as reported in a later analysis.

The CDR3 is made up of 16 amino acids. Trimming removed 8 bases from V and 0 bases from J, with 17 bases in between. Germline CDR1 is MDHEN and CDR2 is SYDVKM. Findings and limits, study-wide: The finding came from a later analysis; first-cohort TCR clusters tended to co-occur in the roughly 120 validation repertoires. The classifier reportedly diagnosed cytomegalovirus status with high specificity and sensitivity.

The donors were in the roughly 130-subject validation cohort; that cohort was separate from the roughly 700-subject first cohort. V is TRBV28 and J is TRBJ1-3, with D hard to call. This sequence originates from a young woman in good health and CMV-seronegative. Sequencing was performed on PBMCs. The CDR3 coding sequence is TGTGCCAGCTCCGACCCCACAAGCGACTCTGGAAACACCATATATTTT. Its protein is CASSDPTSDSGNTIYF.